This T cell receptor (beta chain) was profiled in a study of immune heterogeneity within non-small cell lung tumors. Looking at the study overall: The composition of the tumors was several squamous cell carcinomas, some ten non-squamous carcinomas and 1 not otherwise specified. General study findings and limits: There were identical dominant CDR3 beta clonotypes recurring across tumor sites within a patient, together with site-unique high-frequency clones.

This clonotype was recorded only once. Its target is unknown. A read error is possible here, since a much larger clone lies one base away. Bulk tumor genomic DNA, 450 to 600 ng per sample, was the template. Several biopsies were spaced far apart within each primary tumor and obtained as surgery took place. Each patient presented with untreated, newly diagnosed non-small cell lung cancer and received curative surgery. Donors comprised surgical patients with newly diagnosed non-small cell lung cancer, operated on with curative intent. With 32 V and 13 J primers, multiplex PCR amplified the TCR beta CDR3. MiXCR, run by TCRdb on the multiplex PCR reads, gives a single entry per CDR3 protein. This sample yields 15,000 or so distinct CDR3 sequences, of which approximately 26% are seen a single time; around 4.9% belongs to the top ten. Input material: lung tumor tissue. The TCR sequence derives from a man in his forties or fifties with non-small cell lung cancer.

CDR3 DNA: TGTGCCAGCTCACCACCTTCACAGCCCACTGAAGCTTTGTTT. Translated: CASSPPSQPTEALF. J is TRBJ1-1 and V is TRBV18; D call uncertain. Germline V lookup: CDR1 KGHSH, CDR2 LQKENI. The CDR3 is made up of 14 amino acids.